This T cell receptor (beta chain) was captured by sequencing in a study of cytomegalovirus exposure and HLA in healthy donors. The study, taken as a whole, reports: Most likely, a cluster of highly shared sequence variants arose as a sequencing artifact.

Notes on this clone: Its target is unknown.

Trimming took off 0 bases at V and 0 bases at J, with 19 bases between the two ends. The CDR3 is 18 residues long. CDR1 is SGHRS and CDR2 is YFSETQ in the germline V gene. A multiplex PCR was run with 60 Vbeta primers and 13 Jbeta primers. Produced via immunoSEQ multiplex PCR; TCRdb's table is partial and in-frame only. The sample lists 100,000 to 150,000 clones, about 72% seen once, with about 16% in the top ten. J is TRBJ2-7 and V is TRBV5-1; a possible D gene is TRBD1 (6 bases). The material sequenced was PBMCs. This TCR derives from a man aged 45-65 years in good health and CMV-seropositive. CDR3 nucleotides: TGCGCCAGCAGCTTGGCCAGTTCCAGACAGGACAACTCCTACGAGCAGTACTTC. Translation: CASSLASSRQDNSYEQYF.